This T cell receptor beta chain was recovered during a study of blood T cell repertoires in COVID-19. In germline, CDR1 is MNHEY, CDR2 SMNVEV (reference sequence). Trimming stripped 6 bases from V and 2 bases from J, with 17 bases between. The CDR3 covers 15 residues. Clones were read by immunoSEQ multiplex PCR, and TCRdb kept only the in-frame ones, dropping some. The table shows 90,000 to 110,000 clones, with over 75% occurring only once. The clonotype was recovered from a man aged 50 to 59 with acute or convalescent COVID-19. Sequences were obtained from peripheral blood. V and J are TRBV27 and TRBJ2-7, with D perhaps matching TRBD2 (5 bases). DNA for the CDR3: TGTGCCAGCAGGGATCTAGCTGGGGTCGCCTACGAGCAGTACTTC. Translation: CASRDLAGVAYEQYF.